The present T cell receptor (beta chain) was sequenced within a study of blood T cell repertoires in COVID-19. This CDR3 is built from 15 residues. The V and J ends lost 2 bases and 5 bases respectively, with 15 bases between them. Germline V gives CDR1 MNHEY, CDR2 SVGAGI. Produced via immunoSEQ multiplex PCR; TCRdb's table is partial and in-frame only. Altogether a few hundred thousand clones are present, roughly 86% being singletons, with the ten largest covering 3%. This clonotype originated in a human donor in a cohort sampled during active COVID-19. The source material was peripheral blood. The chain uses TRBV6-5 and TRBJ2-5; perhaps TRBD1 as D (6 bases). The CDR3 region is CASSYGGRRVETQYF. DNA for the CDR3: TGTGCCAGCAGTTACGGGGGCCGGAGAGTGGAGACCCAGTACTTC.